This TCR beta chain came from a study of identical twins. The study, taken as a whole, reports: For monozygotic twins, models underestimated out-of-frame TCR alpha sharing.

Healthy Caucasian individuals made up all the donors. Per germline, CDR1 SGHTA and CDR2 FQGTGA. This CDR3 contains 13 residues. Trimming shortened V by 5 bases and J by 4 bases, and 9 bases separated the two germline ends. This clonotype appeared a few times. Its antigen is not identified. TCRdb re-analysed the 5' RACE reads in MiXCR, keeping a single row per CDR3 protein. The sample holds some 690,000 distinct CDR3 sequences, 21% seen once. This sample also appeared in a second study, on T cells expressing NK-cell markers.

The sample taken for sequencing was PBMCs. This rearrangement joins TRBV7-3 to TRBJ2-1, with D hard to call. The receptor's source is a woman aged 18-30 years in good health. CDR3 protein: CASSTLPYNEQFF. The CDR3 region has the DNA TGTGCCAGCAGCACACTACCGTACAATGAGCAGTTCTTC.